In its sample, the clone carrying this T cell receptor (beta chain) was seen a few times. The J segment lost 8 bases and the V segment lost 3 bases, leaving 12 bases of the junction unmatched. Germline V gene lookup returns CDR1 SGHTA and CDR2 FQGTGA. This CDR3 has 17 residues. A J-beta primer mix and a sample-barcoded 5' primer were used in a second PCR of about 6 to 12 cycles. Each TCR beta cDNA got a 12-nucleotide random molecular identifier. One entry per CDR3 protein, called by TCRdb with MiXCR from the 5' RACE reads. The data show approximately 810,000 distinct CDR3 sequences, 35% to 40% seen once. The data originate from a study of blood T cells in healthy people across ages.

This clonotype originated in a man aged 18 to 29 in good health. This chain joins TRBV7-3 and TRBJ2-2; TRBD1 matches 10 bases. The source material was blood. CDR3 sequence reads: CASSLTPPGQGSGELFF. The CDR3, as DNA: TGTGCCAGCAGCTTGACGCCTCCGGGACAGGGGTCAGGGGAGCTGTTTTTT.